Shown below are 22 T cell receptor beta chains from a single sample sequenced in a study of blood T cell repertoires in COVID-19. TCRdb's table, derived via immunoSEQ multiplex PCR, lists solely in-frame clones and lacks some. This sample yields about 170,000 clones, of which approximately 86% are seen a single time; 2.5% to 3% belongs to the top ten. The sample comprised peripheral blood. The receptors originated from an elderly woman with COVID-19, enrolled during active disease.

V and J are TRBV7-2 and TRBJ2-7, with D unresolved. V lost 1 base to trimming and J lost 2 bases, with 12 bases between them. In germline, CDR1 is SGHTA, CDR2 FQGNSA. CDR3 length: 15 amino acids. The CDR3 DNA follows: TGTGCCAGCAGCTTAGAAGGTAGCTCGACCTACGAGCAGTACTTC. The encoded protein is CASSLEGSSTYEQYF.

V gene TRBV5-1 combines with J gene TRBJ2-5, with TRBD2 identical over 13 bases. From germline, CDR1 is SGHRS and CDR2 YFSETQ. With V trimmed by 4 bases and J by 2 bases, 11 bases remained unmatched. CDR3 length: 18 residues. CDR3 residues: CASSLSGTSGTGQETQYF. The CDR3 DNA reads as TGCGCCAGCAGCCTATCGGGGACTAGCGGGACGGGGCAAGAGACCCAGTACTTC.

The chain employs TRBV5-1 and TRBJ2-2, with 8 bases that match TRBD2. J lost 0 bases, V lost 0 bases, and 4 bases had no gene match. Germline CDR1 reads SGHRS; CDR2 reads YFSETQ. This CDR3 has 17 amino acids. CDR3 sequence (DNA): TGCGCCAGCAGCTTGGTCGCGGGAGGCCCGAACACCGGGGAGCTGTTTTTT. The encoded protein is CASSLVAGGPNTGELFF.

The genes are TRBV9 and TRBJ2-1, with 7 bases aligning to TRBD2. The V gene's germline CDR1 is SGDLS and CDR2 YYNGEE. The CDR3 is made up of 16 amino acids. V shed 0 bases and J 5 bases; nucleotides not matched to a gene: 8. CDR3 protein: CASSVEPGGLHNEQFF. In DNA form, the CDR3 reads TGTGCCAGCAGCGTAGAGCCGGGGGGTTTGCACAATGAGCAGTTCTTC.

This chain uses TRBV28 with TRBJ2-5, with D possibly matching TRBD2 (6 bases). The germline gives CDR1 MDHEN, CDR2 SYDVKM. V lost 5 bases to trimming and J lost 1 base, with 11 bases between them. The CDR3 is 14 amino acids. Here the CDR3 DNA reads TGTGCCAGCAGTGTCGGGAGCAGCCAAGAGACCCAGTACTTC. Its protein product is CASSVGSSQETQYF.

The chain joins TRBV3-1 (or the pseudogene TRBV3-2) to TRBJ1-6; D is undetermined. The germline CDR1 and CDR2 sequences are LGHDT and YNNKEL (reference sequence). The V gene lost 5 bases and the J gene lost 7 bases, with 9 bases spanning the gap. The CDR3 length is 13 residues. This chain's CDR3 is CASSSNRNSPLHF. CDR3 DNA: TGTGCCAGCAGCTCGAATCGGAATTCACCCCTCCACTTT.

The gene calls are TRBV3-1 (or the pseudogene TRBV3-2) and TRBJ1-4, with D perhaps TRBD1 (5 bases). Trimming cost V 9 bases and J 7 bases, with 12 bases left between them. CDR3 length: 12 residues. CDR1 is LGHDT and CDR2 is YNNKEL in the germline V gene (reference sequence). The CDR3 region is CASEGEGEKLFF. In nucleotides, the CDR3 is TGTGCCAGTGAAGGGGAGGGTGAAAAACTGTTTTTT.

This sequence joins TRBV28 and TRBJ1-3; TRBD1 matches at 10 bases. The germline V gene encodes CDR1 MDHEN and CDR2 SYDVKM. This CDR3 comprises 16 residues. J gave up 3 bases and V 2 bases, and 4 bases lay outside the gene matches. DNA of the CDR3: TGTGCCAGCAGTTTAAGACAGGGGGCGTTTGGAAACACCATATATTTT. Amino acids: CASSLRQGAFGNTIYF. Combining the CDR3 with reference TRBV28 and TRBJ1-3 gives the whole variable domain DVKVTQSSRYLVKRTGEKVFLECVQDMDHENMFWYRQDPGLGLRLIYFSYDVKMKEKGDIPEGYSVSREKKERFSLILESASTNQTSMYLCASSLRQGAFGNTIYFGEGSWLTVV.

The V call is TRBV28, the J call TRBJ2-6; D call uncertain. Trimming removed 11 bases from V and 4 bases from J, with 6 bases in between. Germline loops: CDR1 MDHEN, CDR2 SYDVKM. The CDR3 is 11 residues long. DNA for the CDR3: TGTGCCTCCTCGGGGGCCAACGTCCTGACTTTC. It yields the protein CASSGANVLTF.

The chain has TRBV28 and TRBJ2-7; 7 bases fit TRBD1. This CDR3 has 14 amino acids. V was pared by 6 bases and J by 3 bases, with 8 bases of the junction left unmatched. Germline V CDR1 and CDR2: MDHEN, SYDVKM. The CDR3 DNA is TGTGCCAGCAGGCCGACAGGGCGCGGCTACGAGCAGTACTTC. Translation: CASRPTGRGYEQYF.

The J gene is TRBJ2-2, the V gene TRBV27, with D perhaps TRBD2 (6 bases). The CDR3 is 13 residues long. Looked up from germline, CDR1 is MNHEY and CDR2 is SMNVEV (reference sequence). V lost 8 bases and J lost 6, with 13 bases in between. CDR3 bases: TGTGCCAGCCGACGGGGAGGATCCGGGGAGCTGTTTTTT. Its protein is CASRRGGSGELFF.

The V gene is TRBV3-1 (or the pseudogene TRBV3-2), the J gene TRBJ1-2; TRBD1 agrees at 7 bases. V was clipped by 0 bases and J by 4 bases; unmatched bases: 11. Germline CDR1 is LGHDT and CDR2 is YNNKEL (reference sequence). The CDR3 totals 17 residues. CDR3 DNA: TGTGCCAGCAGCCAAGATTGGAGGACAGGTGGGAGCTATGGCTACACCTTC. Encoded protein: CASSQDWRTGGSYGYTF.

The chain couples TRBV5-5 to TRBJ2-3, with 7 bases aligning to TRBD2. CDR3 length: 16 residues. The germline CDR1 and CDR2 sequences are SGHKS and YYEKEE (reference sequence). J lost 0 bases, V lost 3 bases, and 7 bases had no gene match. The CDR3 region is CASSSSLATSTDTQYF. CDR3 DNA sequence: TGTGCCAGCAGCTCTTCACTAGCGACTAGCACAGATACGCAGTATTTT.

This clone was seen just once. This chain uses TRBV19 with TRBJ2-3; 7 bases match TRBD2. In germline, CDR1 is LNHDA, CDR2 SQIVND (reference sequence). CDR3 length equals 15 residues. After removal of 3 bases from V and 2 bases from J, the junction contained 5 bases not matched to a gene. The chain's CDR3 is CASSIFAGATDTQYF. The CDR3 nucleotides read TGTGCCAGTAGTATTTTTGCGGGAGCCACAGATACGCAGTATTTT.

CDR3 sequence reads: CASRWGLSMNTEAFF. In nucleotides, the CDR3 is TGTGCCAGCAGATGGGGACTTTCCATGAACACTGAAGCTTTCTTT. The V gene is TRBV5-6, the J gene TRBJ1-1, with D possibly matching TRBD1 (5 bases). The length of the CDR3 is 15 residues. The germline V and J ends were trimmed by 5 bases and 0 bases, with 14 bases remaining between them. The germline V gene has CDR1 SGHDT and CDR2 YYEEEE.

The V call is TRBV7-2, the J call TRBJ2-2; TRBD2 agrees at 8 bases. The germline CDR1 and CDR2 sequences are SGHTA and FQGNSA. After removal of 5 bases from V and 6 bases from J, the junction contained 8 bases not matched to a gene. The CDR3 is made up of 15 amino acids. The CDR3 protein is CASSPTSGGAGELFF. The CDR3 DNA is TGTGCCAGCAGCCCCACTAGCGGAGGGGCCGGGGAGCTGTTTTTT.

The chain employs TRBV5-1 and TRBJ2-7, with D tentatively TRBD2 (5 bases). Deletions cut 7 bases from V and 6 bases from J, with 17 bases between. Germline V lookup: CDR1 SGHRS, CDR2 YFSETQ. This CDR3 is 13 amino acids long. CDR3 protein: CASRRTPAGEQYF. For the CDR3, the DNA is TGCGCCAGCCGCCGGACCCCGGCGGGCGAGCAGTACTTC.

The CDR3 region is CASSLVSGGPNTEAFF. The CDR3 nucleotides are TGTGCCAGCAGCTTGGTCTCCGGGGGGCCTAACACTGAAGCTTTCTTT. This chain links TRBV11-2 with TRBJ1-1; a possible D gene is TRBD1 (6 bases). Germline CDR1 is SGHAT and CDR2 is FQNNGV. The CDR3 sequence is 16 residues long. V was trimmed by 3 bases and J by 2 bases, leaving 16 bases between them.

The gene calls are TRBV9 and TRBJ2-2; maybe TRBD2 (6 bases). Trimming took 3 bases from V and 4 from J, leaving 13 bases between them. The CDR3 length is 15 residues. CDR1 SGDLS and CDR2 YYNGEE come from the germline V gene. The CDR3 nucleotides are TGTGCCAGCAGCGCCCGGGACTTTCTCACCGGGGAGCTGTTTTTT. This encodes CASSARDFLTGELFF.

V and J are TRBV19 and TRBJ1-1; a weak D match, TRBD1 (6 bases). V was clipped by 6 bases and J by 0 bases, with 17 bases between them. The CDR3 loop spans 16 amino acids. Germline CDR1 reads LNHDA; CDR2 reads SQIVND (reference sequence). The CDR3 DNA follows: TGTGCCAGTAGGCCTAAGGGGGGGTCGATGAACACTGAAGCTTTCTTT. Translation: CASRPKGGSMNTEAFF.

This clone has just one count. The rearrangement joins TRBV19 to TRBJ2-5; no clear D. The germline V gene encodes CDR1 LNHDA and CDR2 SQIVND (reference sequence). The V and J ends lost 6 bases and 6 bases respectively, with 14 bases between them. This CDR3 contains 13 residues. The CDR3 nucleotides read TGTGCCAGTAGCCGAGAGGCCCGGAAGACCCAGTACTTC. Translating gives CASSREARKTQYF.

For the CDR3, the DNA is TGTGCCATCAAACAGGGATCTGGGTCCTACGAGCAGTACTTC. Translation gives CAIKQGSGSYEQYF. V usage is TRBV10-3 and J usage is TRBJ2-7; a weak D match, TRBD1 (6 bases). This CDR3 comprises 14 residues. Trimming removed 7 bases at V and 1 base at J, with 14 bases between. The V gene's germline CDR1 is ENHRY and CDR2 SYGVKD.